The T cell receptor beta chain under discussion was sequenced for a study of vaccination effects on CD4 cells after COVID-19 (dated 2022 in TCRdb). Notes on the research overall: To identify antigen-specific CD4+ T cell clonotypes by their expansion, the ViraFEST assay first stimulated PBMC with viral peptide pools and then applied TCR sequencing. Three convalescent patients were sampled early (day +14) and late (day +241, +227, +161 respectively) after vaccination. Post-vaccine samples across the study were collected a median of 72 days after the second dose, with a range of 14 to 241. Each well held two million PBMC cultured in IMDM containing approximately 5% human AB serum, 8.5 to 10 IU/ml IL-2 and gentamicin, along with approximately 10 ug/ml peptides. SARS-CoV-2 spike-specific CD4+ TCR repertoires from before and after mRNA vaccination were compared in COVID-19 convalescent patients and in infection-naive vaccine recipients. The full study included roughly 11 COVID-19 convalescent patients and a few SARS-CoV-2-naive healthy vaccine recipients. In the study, cultures from other donors were sequenced using the Oncomine TCR Beta short-read assay on an Illumina iSeq 100.

The CDR3 spans 18 residues, from the cysteine through the phenylalanine. Only the CDR3 DNA is retained, 54 bases long and in frame from the first base. Turning to this clone: Its antigen specificity is not known. Base-call qualities are not available, and no considerably larger clone is one nucleotide away.

Library preparation was by the immunoSEQ multiplex PCR assay. DNA from the cultured and isolated CD4+ T cells underwent TCR beta CDR3 sequencing. In the original analysis: Non-productive TCR sequences were discarded, and reads were trimmed to the CDR3 region, with only CDR3s of 7 or more amino acids retained. Antigen-specific clonotypes were identified with the MANAFEST web app by comparing expansion in peptide wells against reference cultures. For clones to be considered positive, expansion at FDR<0.05 versus reference and all other wells, an odds ratio above 5, and a frequency above 0.1% in two replicate wells were required. A clonotype was defined as cross-reactive if the clonotype was significantly expanded both in SARS-CoV-2 spike wells and in at least one common cold coronavirus spike condition. Using the stringdist R package, CDR3 similarity was measured by Levenshtein distance, and unrooted trees were constructed with ape in R 3.6.1. The table comes from immuneACCESS by way of TCRdb, which keeps in-frame sequences with V and J called. Part of the clones is missing from these tables; in studies checked, under half for an unresolved V gene and the rest for unknown reasons. V, J and clone size are taken as reported in that table, and D and trimming were inferred from the DNA itself. This sample comprises under 40,000 clones, approximately 77% of them detected only once. The ten largest account for under 8.5% of the sample.

Points the paper makes about the study in general: At late post-vaccination timepoints, both infection-induced and vaccine-induced clones showed marked clonal contraction, consistent with waning T cell responses. The study was limited by a small number of convalescent patients and lacked early post-infection timepoints. In convalescent patients, the post-vaccine spike-reactive repertoire was composed mainly of new vaccine-induced clones that were largely distinct from infection-induced clones.

After around 10 days of culture, CD4+ T cells were isolated with the EasySep CD4+ T cell isolation kit. PCR-confirmed SARS-CoV-2 infection had occurred in convalescent patients between March and December 2020, before the Alpha, Beta and Delta variants emerged in the United States. Participants received two doses of either the BNT162b2 or the mRNA-1273 mRNA SARS-CoV-2 vaccine. On days 3 and 7, half of the culture medium was replaced with fresh IL-2-containing medium. Unless otherwise noted, each peptide stimulation condition was cultured in triplicate wells. Using Ficoll-Paque Plus gradient centrifugation, PBMC were separated from whole blood and then either used fresh or cryopreserved at -140C. Genomic DNA was extracted from cultured CD4+ T cells with the QIAamp micro DNA kit.

Sequences were derived from CD4+ T cells from PBMCs cultured without peptide, sampled after COVID-19 vaccination. The sequence came from a human donor who had a prior SARS-CoV-2 infection. The rearrangement joined TRBV21-1 to TRBJ1-6. TRBV21-1 is classified as a pseudogene. The CDR3 corresponds to CASSKGGGQLDLNSPLHF. Read as DNA, the sequence is TGTGCCAGCAGCAAAGGGGGGGGACAGTTGGACCTTAATTCACCCCTCCACTTT.